Below, 8 T cell receptor beta chains from the same sample are listed, as sequenced in a study of OX40 agonist ivuxolimab in advanced cancers. Produced via immunoSEQ multiplex PCR; TCRdb's table is partial and in-frame only. The sample consists of roughly 75,000 clones, about nine tenths of them appearing once. Sample: CD4+ or CD8+ T cells sorted from blood, taken in a trial of the OX40 agonist ivuxolimab. Source of these receptors: an adult with an advanced solid tumor such as melanoma, head and neck, liver or kidney cancer.

The chain joins TRBV5-6 to TRBJ1-1; TRBD1 agrees at 7 bases. V was pared by 3 bases and J by 4 bases, with 3 bases of the junction left unmatched. Germline assignment: CDR1 SGHDT and CDR2 YYEEEE. This CDR3 has 13 residues. This chain's CDR3 is CASSYRQGTEAFF. The CDR3 DNA sequence: TGTGCCAGCAGCTACCGACAGGGCACTGAAGCTTTCTTT.

A note on this clone: One end of the junction varies from germline; a read error may be responsible. V gene TRBV9 combines with J gene TRBJ2-3; D call uncertain. CDR3 length: 14 residues. The germline gives CDR1 SGDLS, CDR2 YYNGEE. The CDR3: CTSSVFPKADTQYF. The CDR3, as DNA: TGTACCAGCAGCGTATTTCCCAAAGCGGATACGCAGTATTTT.

The CDR3 protein is CASSPSPPKGGRTDTQYF. The CDR3 DNA is TGTGCCAGCAGCCCATCCCCCCCTAAGGGGGGGAGAACAGATACGCAGTATTTT. This chain joins TRBV7-6 and TRBJ2-3; TRBD2 might be the D (7 bases). This CDR3 comprises 18 residues. V was trimmed by 5 bases and J by 3 bases, leaving 24 bases between them. Per germline, CDR1 SGHVS and CDR2 FNYEAQ. Full variable domain (missing parts from reference TRBV7-6 and TRBJ2-3): GAGVSQSPRYKVTKRGQDVALRCDPISGHVSLYWYRQALGQGPEFLTYFNYEAQQDKSGLPNDRFSAERPEGSISTLTIQRTEQRDSAMYRCASSPSPPKGGRTDTQYFGPGTRLTVL.

Concerning this clone: With a far larger clone one base away, a read error is the likely cause. The chain combines TRBV2 with TRBJ1-5; D is undetermined. Between the trimmed V and J ends, which lost 7 bases and 2 bases, there was a span of 15 bases. Germline V gene data show CDR1 as SNHLY and CDR2 as FYNNEI. This CDR3 spans 15 amino acids. CDR3 coding DNA: TGTGCCAGCACCGAAGGCGGGCAGGGCAATCAGCCCCAGCATTTT. Translated, it gives CASTEGGQGNQPQHF.

The chain has TRBV10-3 and TRBJ1-2; 9 positions agree with TRBD1. The CDR3 loop spans 14 amino acids. V shed 2 bases and J 5 bases; nucleotides not matched to a gene: 3. Germline V gene data show CDR1 as ENHRY and CDR2 as SYGVKD. The CDR3 DNA reads TGTGCCATCAGTGAGAGGGACAGGGTATATGGCTACACCTTC. This encodes CAISERDRVYGYTF.

This sequence joins TRBV6-6 and TRBJ2-7; 8 bases line up with TRBD1. The CDR3 loop spans 14 amino acids. J lost 2 bases, V lost 8 bases, and 8 bases had no gene match. Germline CDR1 reads MNHNY; CDR2 reads SVGAGI (reference sequence). In nucleotides, the CDR3 is TGTGCCAGCCGGACGGGACAGGTAACCTACGAGCAGTACTTC. It translates to CASRTGQVTYEQYF.

This chain connects TRBV15 to TRBJ2-5; 9 positions match TRBD2. The trim removed 5 bases at V and 5 bases at J, leaving 6 bases unmatched. Germline V lookup: CDR1 LNHNV, CDR2 YYDKDF (reference sequence). The CDR3 is 14 amino acids. This chain's CDR3 is CATSPGGRAETQYF. The CDR3 nucleotides are TGTGCCACCAGCCCGGGCGGGAGGGCGGAGACCCAGTACTTC.

The chain couples TRBV28 to TRBJ1-2, with 7 bases that match TRBD1. V was clipped by 6 bases and J by 12 bases; unmatched bases: 10. Looked up from germline, CDR1 is MDHEN and CDR2 is SYDVKM. The length of the CDR3 is 12 residues. The CDR3, as DNA: TGTGCCAGCAGGTCAGCAGGGGGGGCGGACACCTTC. Translation gives CASRSAGGADTF.